Listed here are 13 T cell receptor beta chains from one sample, sequenced in a study of T cell responses to AZD1222 COVID-19 vaccine. Here immunoSEQ multiplex PCR was the method, and the copy in TCRdb shows in-frame clones only, minus some. The repertoire has under 100,000 clones, 80% to 90% of them found once; the top ten carry over 10%. Material: peripheral blood, obtained 28 days after the second AZD1222 dose. The receptors here all came from an adult who received the AZD1222 COVID-19 vaccine.

The genes are TRBV12-3 or TRBV12-4 and TRBJ1-5; tentatively, D is TRBD1 (5 bases). CDR3 length: 13 amino acids. V was cut by 6 bases and J by 10 bases, with 16 bases left in between. The DNA of the CDR3 is TGTGCCAGCAGCCTTAACGGCCAGGGACCCCAGCATTTT. This codes for CASSLNGQGPQHF.

As to this clone: Other DNA sequences in the sample encode the same CDR3. The chain links TRBV10-2 to TRBJ1-1, with 9 bases aligning to TRBD1. Germline values: CDR1 WSHSY, CDR2 SAAADI. This CDR3 is 13 amino acids long. The junction had 3 bases not matched to a gene; V was cut back by 6 bases and J by 4 bases. CDR3 nucleotide sequence: TGCGCCAGCAGCGTGACAGGGGGCACTGAAGCTTTCTTT. It is translated as CASSVTGGTEAFF.

The CDR3 sequence: CASSQDGWGDYGYTF. The CDR3 DNA sequence: TGCGCCAGCAGCCAAGATGGGTGGGGCGACTATGGCTACACCTTC. The rearrangement joins TRBV4-3 to TRBJ1-2; D may be TRBD1 (5 bases). This CDR3 has 15 amino acids. CDR1 and CDR2 from the germline V gene are LGHNA and YSLEER. Trimming pared 0 bases from V and 3 bases from J, leaving 11 bases between.

The table lists this clone with a few counts. The V call is TRBV7-9, the J call TRBJ2-7; D gene unclear. Germline V gives CDR1 SEHNR, CDR2 FQNEAQ (reference sequence). V lost 5 bases to trimming and J lost 7 bases, with 12 bases between them. There are 12 residues in the CDR3. CDR3 in amino acids: CASSQVDLEQYF. CDR3 nucleotides: TGTGCCAGCAGCCAAGTAGATTTAGAGCAGTACTTC.

The rearrangement links TRBV19 to TRBJ2-5, with 7 nucleotides matching TRBD1. Germline V gene data show CDR1 as LNHDA and CDR2 as SQIVND (reference sequence). The CDR3 has 17 amino acids. The trim removed 1 base at V and 4 bases at J, leaving 12 bases unmatched. The CDR3 sequence is CASSIGLLDRAGETQYF. CDR3 coding DNA: TGTGCCAGTAGTATAGGCCTCCTCGACAGGGCGGGAGAGACCCAGTACTTC.

This chain joins TRBV19 and TRBJ2-1; D unresolved. The CDR3 runs to 13 residues. V shed 7 bases and J shed 5 bases, with 12 bases lying between them. Germline V gene sequence: CDR1 LNHDA, CDR2 SQIVND (reference sequence). CDR3 coding DNA: TGTGCCAGTAAATCATGGGTGGACAATGAGCAGTTCTTC. Residues: CASKSWVDNEQFF.

This chain links TRBV5-1 with TRBJ1-1; D unclear. CDR3 length equals 14 residues. In germline, CDR1 is SGHRS, CDR2 YFSETQ. Trimming took 3 bases from V and 0 from J, leaving 9 bases between them. CDR3 region: CASSSGRVNTEAFF. CDR3 nucleotide sequence: TGCGCCAGCAGCTCAGGACGGGTGAACACTGAAGCTTTCTTT.

The J gene is TRBJ2-5, the V gene TRBV24-1; 13 bases line up with TRBD2. Germline CDR1 is KGHDR and CDR2 is SFDVKD. The junction had 5 bases not matched to a gene; V was cut back by 3 bases and J by 5 bases. The CDR3 spans 16 residues. The CDR3: CATSDTSGGALETQYF. The DNA for the CDR3 is TGTGCCACCAGTGATACTAGCGGGGGGGCCTTGGAGACCCAGTACTTC.

The chain uses TRBV11-3 and TRBJ1-1; D remains ambiguous. Germline values: CDR1 SGHNT, CDR2 YENEEA. CDR3 size: 12 residues. Trimming left V 6 bases short and J 4 bases short, with 9 bases between. The CDR3 loop reads CASRMGSTEAFF. The CDR3 bases are TGTGCCAGCAGGATGGGGAGCACTGAAGCTTTCTTT.

The chain carries TRBV19 and TRBJ1-5, with 10 nucleotides matching TRBD1. Trimming took 5 bases from V and 0 from J; bases not matched to a gene: 7. CDR3 length: 17 residues. The germline gives CDR1 LNHDA, CDR2 SQIVND (reference sequence). In DNA form, the CDR3 reads TGTGCCAGTAGTTCCGGGACAGGGGCCTCTAGCAATCAGCCCCAGCATTTT. This codes for CASSSGTGASSNQPQHF.

This rearrangement joins TRBV7-8 to TRBJ1-2; 8 bases map to TRBD1. The CDR3 sequence is 12 residues long. The V gene's germline CDR1 is SGHVS and CDR2 FQNEAQ. The V segment lost 5 bases and the J segment 6 bases; nucleotides outside the gene matches: 2. DNA of the CDR3: TGTGCCAGCAGCCAGGGGGCGGATGGCTACACCTTC. Encoded protein: CASSQGADGYTF.

J is TRBJ2-2 and V is TRBV24-1, with 8 bases identical to TRBD1. Germline CDR1 reads KGHDR; CDR2 reads SFDVKD. With V trimmed by 12 bases and J by 7 bases, 6 bases remained unmatched. The CDR3 is 12 residues long. For the CDR3, the DNA is TGTGCCGTCAGGGGGCAGGTCGGGGAGCTGTTTTTT. Its translation: CAVRGQVGELFF.

This clone appeared once. This chain joins TRBV6-5 and TRBJ1-5; 9 bases map to TRBD1. Trimming cost V 5 bases and J 7 bases; bases outside gene matches: 6. This CDR3 contains 14 residues. The germline V gene has CDR1 MNHEY and CDR2 SVGAGI. CDR3 nucleotide sequence: TGTGCCAGCAGTCCCGGGACAGGGAGACAGCCCCAGCATTTT. It codes for CASSPGTGRQPQHF.